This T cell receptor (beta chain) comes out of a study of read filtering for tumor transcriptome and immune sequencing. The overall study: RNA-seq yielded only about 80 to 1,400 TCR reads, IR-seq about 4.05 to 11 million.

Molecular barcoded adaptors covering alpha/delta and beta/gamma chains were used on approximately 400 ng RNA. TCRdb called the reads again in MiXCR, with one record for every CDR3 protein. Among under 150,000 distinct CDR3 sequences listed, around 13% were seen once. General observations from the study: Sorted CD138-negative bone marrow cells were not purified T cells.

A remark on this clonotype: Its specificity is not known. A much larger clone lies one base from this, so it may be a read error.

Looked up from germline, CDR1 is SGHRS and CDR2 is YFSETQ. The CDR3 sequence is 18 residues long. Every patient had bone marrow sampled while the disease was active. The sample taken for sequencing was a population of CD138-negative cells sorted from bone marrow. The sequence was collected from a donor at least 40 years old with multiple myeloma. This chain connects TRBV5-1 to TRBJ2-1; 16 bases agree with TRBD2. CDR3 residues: CASSFGTSGRGPYNEQLF. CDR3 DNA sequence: TGCGCCAGCAGCTTCGGGACTAGCGGGAGGGGACCCTACAATGAGCAGCTCTTC.